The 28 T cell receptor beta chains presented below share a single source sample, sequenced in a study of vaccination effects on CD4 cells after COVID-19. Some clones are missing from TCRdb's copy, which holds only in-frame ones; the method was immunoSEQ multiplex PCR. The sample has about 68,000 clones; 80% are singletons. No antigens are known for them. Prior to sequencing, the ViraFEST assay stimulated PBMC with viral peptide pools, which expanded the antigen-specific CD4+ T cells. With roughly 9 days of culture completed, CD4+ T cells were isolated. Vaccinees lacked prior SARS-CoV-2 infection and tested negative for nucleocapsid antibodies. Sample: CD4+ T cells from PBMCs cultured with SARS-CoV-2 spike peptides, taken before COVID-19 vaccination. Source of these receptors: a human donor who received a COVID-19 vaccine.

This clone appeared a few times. CDR3 protein: CASSPKGLSPLNTEAFF. The CDR3 nucleotides are TGTGCCAGCAGCCCCAAGGGACTTTCCCCCCTGAACACTGAAGCTTTCTTT. The gene calls are TRBV7-3 and TRBJ1-1, with D possibly TRBD1 on 5 matching bases. The CDR3 has 17 residues. Germline CDR1 reads SGHTA; CDR2 reads FQGTGA. Trimming shortened V by 5 bases and J by 0 bases, and 19 bases separated the two germline ends. Supplemented by reference TRBV7-3 and TRBJ1-1, the full variable domain reads GAGVSQTPSNKVTEKGKYVELRCDPISGHTALYWYRQSLGQGPEFLIYFQGTGAADDSGLPNDRFFAVRPEGSVSTLKIQRTERGDSAVYLCASSPKGLSPLNTEAFFGQGTRLTVV.

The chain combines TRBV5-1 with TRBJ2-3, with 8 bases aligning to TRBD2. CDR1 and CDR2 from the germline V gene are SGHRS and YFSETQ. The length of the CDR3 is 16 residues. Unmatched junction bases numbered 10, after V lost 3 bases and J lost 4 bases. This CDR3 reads CASSSRGSGGADTQYF. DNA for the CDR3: TGCGCCAGCAGCTCCCGGGGAAGCGGGGGAGCAGATACGCAGTATTTT.

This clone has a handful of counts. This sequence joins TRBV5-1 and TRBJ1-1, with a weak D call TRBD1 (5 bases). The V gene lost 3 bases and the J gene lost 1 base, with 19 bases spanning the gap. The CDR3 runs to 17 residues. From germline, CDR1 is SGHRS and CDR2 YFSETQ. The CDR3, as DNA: TGCGCCAGCAGCTCAACCAGGGCCCTGACGACGAACACTGAAGCTTTCTTT. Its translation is CASSSTRALTTNTEAFF.

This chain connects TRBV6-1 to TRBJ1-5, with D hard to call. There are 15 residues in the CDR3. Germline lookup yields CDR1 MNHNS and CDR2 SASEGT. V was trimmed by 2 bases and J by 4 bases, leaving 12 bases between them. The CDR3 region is CASSEYYNSNQPQHF. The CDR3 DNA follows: TGTGCCAGCAGTGAATACTATAACAGTAATCAGCCCCAGCATTTT.

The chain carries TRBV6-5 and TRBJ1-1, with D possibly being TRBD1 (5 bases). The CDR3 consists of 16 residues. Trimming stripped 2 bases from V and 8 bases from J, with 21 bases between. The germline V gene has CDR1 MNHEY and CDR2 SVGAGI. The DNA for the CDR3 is TGTGCCAGCAGTTACCGCCCCACAGGTTGGCGGGACGAAGCTTTCTTT. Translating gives CASSYRPTGWRDEAFF.

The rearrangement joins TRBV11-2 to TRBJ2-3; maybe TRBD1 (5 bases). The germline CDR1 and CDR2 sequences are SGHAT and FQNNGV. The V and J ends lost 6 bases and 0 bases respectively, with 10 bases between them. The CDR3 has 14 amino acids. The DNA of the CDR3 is TGTGCCAGCAGATGGACATCAAGCACAGATACGCAGTATTTT. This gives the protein CASRWTSSTDTQYF.

DNA of the CDR3: TGCGCCAGCAGCTTGTTCGGTTTGGGCAGCACCCAAGAGACCCAGTACTTC. Translation gives CASSLFGLGSTQETQYF. The chain links TRBV5-1 to TRBJ2-5, with no clear D. V lost 1 base and J lost 1, with 17 bases in between. CDR3 length equals 17 residues. Germline CDR1 reads SGHRS; CDR2 reads YFSETQ.

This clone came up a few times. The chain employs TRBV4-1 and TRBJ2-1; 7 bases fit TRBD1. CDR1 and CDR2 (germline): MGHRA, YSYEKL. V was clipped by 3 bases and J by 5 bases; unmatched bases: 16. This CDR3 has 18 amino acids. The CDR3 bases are TGCGCCAGCAGCCACCGAACATCCACAGGGGTGATTAACAATGAGCAGTTCTTC. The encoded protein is CASSHRTSTGVINNEQFF.

The CDR3 loop is CASSIGGHNTEAFF. In DNA form, the CDR3 reads TGTGCCAGTAGTATTGGGGGGCACAACACTGAAGCTTTCTTT. The rearrangement uses TRBV19 and TRBJ1-1, with a weak D call TRBD1 (6 bases). Germline-derived CDR1 and CDR2 are LNHDA and SQIVND (reference sequence). CDR3 length: 14 amino acids. Trimming stripped 3 bases from V and 2 bases from J, with 10 bases between. The variable domain in full, with the rest retrieved from reference TRBV19 and TRBJ1-1, is DGGITQSPKYLFRKEGQNVTLSCEQNLNHDAMYWYRQDPGQGLRLIYYSQIVNDFQKGDIAEGYSVSREKKESFPLTVTSAQKNPTAFYLCASSIGGHNTEAFFGQGTRLTVV.

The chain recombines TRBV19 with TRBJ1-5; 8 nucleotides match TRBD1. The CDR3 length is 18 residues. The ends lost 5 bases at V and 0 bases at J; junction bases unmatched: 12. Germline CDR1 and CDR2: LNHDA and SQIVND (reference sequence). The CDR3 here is CASSAGQGSFLSNQPQHF. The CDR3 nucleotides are TGTGCCAGTAGTGCCGGACAGGGATCCTTCCTTAGCAATCAGCCCCAGCATTTT.

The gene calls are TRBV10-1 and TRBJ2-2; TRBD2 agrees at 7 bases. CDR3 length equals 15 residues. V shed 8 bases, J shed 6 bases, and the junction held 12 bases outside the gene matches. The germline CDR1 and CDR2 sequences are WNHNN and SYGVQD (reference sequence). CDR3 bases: TGCGCCAGCGGACGCTCCACCACTAGCGCCGGGGAGCTGTTTTTT. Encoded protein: CASGRSTTSAGELFF.

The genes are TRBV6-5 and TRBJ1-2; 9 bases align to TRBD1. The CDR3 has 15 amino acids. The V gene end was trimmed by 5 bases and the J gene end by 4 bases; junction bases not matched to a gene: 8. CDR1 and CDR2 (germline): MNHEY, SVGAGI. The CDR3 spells CASSTRDRDIYGYTF. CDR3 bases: TGTGCCAGCAGTACTCGGGACAGGGACATCTATGGCTACACCTTC.

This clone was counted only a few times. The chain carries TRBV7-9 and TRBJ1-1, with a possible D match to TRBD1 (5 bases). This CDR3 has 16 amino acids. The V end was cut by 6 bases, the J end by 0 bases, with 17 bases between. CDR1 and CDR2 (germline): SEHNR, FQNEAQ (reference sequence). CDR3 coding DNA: TGTGCCAGCAGGATGGGGCCAGAGACCTTGAACACTGAAGCTTTCTTT. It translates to CASRMGPETLNTEAFF.

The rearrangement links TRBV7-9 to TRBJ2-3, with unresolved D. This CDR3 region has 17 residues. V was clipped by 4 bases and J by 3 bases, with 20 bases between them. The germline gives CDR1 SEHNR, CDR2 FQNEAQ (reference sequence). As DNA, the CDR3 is TGTGCCAGCAGCTCCCAATTGGACGGACCTATAACAGATACGCAGTATTTT. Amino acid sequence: CASSSQLDGPITDTQYF.

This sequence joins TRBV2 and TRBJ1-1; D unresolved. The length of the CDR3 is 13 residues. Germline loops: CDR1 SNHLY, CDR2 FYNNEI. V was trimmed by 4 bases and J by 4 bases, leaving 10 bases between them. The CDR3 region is CASSVSDSTEAFF. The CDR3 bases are TGTGCCAGCAGTGTCTCGGACTCCACTGAAGCTTTCTTT.

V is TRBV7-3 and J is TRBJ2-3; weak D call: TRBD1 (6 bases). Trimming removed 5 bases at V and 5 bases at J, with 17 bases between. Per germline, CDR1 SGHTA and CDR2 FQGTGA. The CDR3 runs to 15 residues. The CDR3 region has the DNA TGTGCCAGCAGCCAACAGGCAGGGGTGGGAGATACGCAGTATTTT. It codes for CASSQQAGVGDTQYF.

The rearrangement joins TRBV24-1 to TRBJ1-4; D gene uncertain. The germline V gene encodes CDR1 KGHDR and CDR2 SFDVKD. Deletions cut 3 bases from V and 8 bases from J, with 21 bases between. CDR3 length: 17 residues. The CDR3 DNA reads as TGTGCCACCAGTGATAGGTCCTTGGGCCCTATTAAGGAAAAACTGTTTTTT. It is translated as CATSDRSLGPIKEKLFF.

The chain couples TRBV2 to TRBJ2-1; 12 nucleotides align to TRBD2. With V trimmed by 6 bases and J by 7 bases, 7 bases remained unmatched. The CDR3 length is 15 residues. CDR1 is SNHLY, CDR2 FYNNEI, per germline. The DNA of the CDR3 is TGTGCCAGCAGGAAGACTAGCGGGGGTTTAAATGAGCAGTTCTTC. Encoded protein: CASRKTSGGLNEQFF.

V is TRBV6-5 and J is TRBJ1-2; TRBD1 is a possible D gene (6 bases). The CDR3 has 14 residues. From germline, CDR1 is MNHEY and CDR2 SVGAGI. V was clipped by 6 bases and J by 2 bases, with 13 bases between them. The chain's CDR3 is CASSPAGANYGYTF. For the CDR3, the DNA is TGTGCCAGCAGCCCCGCGGGGGCGAACTATGGCTACACCTTC.

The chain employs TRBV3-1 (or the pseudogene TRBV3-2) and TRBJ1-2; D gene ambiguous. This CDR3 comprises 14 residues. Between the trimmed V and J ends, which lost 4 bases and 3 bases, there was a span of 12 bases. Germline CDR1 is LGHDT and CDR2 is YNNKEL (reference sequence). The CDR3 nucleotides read TGTGCCAGCAGCCCTCAGAGGGTCCACTATGGCTACACCTTC. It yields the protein CASSPQRVHYGYTF.

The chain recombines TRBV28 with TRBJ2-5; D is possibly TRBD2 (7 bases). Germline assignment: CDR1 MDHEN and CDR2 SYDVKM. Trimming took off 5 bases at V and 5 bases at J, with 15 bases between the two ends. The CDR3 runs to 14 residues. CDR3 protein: CASSGGGAGETQYF. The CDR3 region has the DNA TGTGCCAGCAGTGGGGGGGGCGCAGGGGAGACCCAGTACTTC. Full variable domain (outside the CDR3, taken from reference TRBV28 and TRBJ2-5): DVKVTQSSRYLVKRTGEKVFLECVQDMDHENMFWYRQDPGLGLRLIYFSYDVKMKEKGDIPEGYSVSREKKERFSLILESASTNQTSMYLCASSGGGAGETQYFGPGTRLLVL.

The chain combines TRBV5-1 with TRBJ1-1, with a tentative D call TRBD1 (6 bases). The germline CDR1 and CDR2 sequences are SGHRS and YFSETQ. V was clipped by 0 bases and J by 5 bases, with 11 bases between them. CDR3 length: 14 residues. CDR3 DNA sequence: TGCGCCAGCAGCTTGGAGGGGGAGACGACTGAAGCTTTCTTT. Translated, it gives CASSLEGETTEAFF.

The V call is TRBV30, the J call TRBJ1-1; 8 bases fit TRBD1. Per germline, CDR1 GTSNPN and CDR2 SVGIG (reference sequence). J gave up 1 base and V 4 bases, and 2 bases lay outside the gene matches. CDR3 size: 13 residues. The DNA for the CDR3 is TGTGCCTGGAAAGGACAGGGGAACACTGAAGCTTTCTTT. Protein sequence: CAWKGQGNTEAFF.

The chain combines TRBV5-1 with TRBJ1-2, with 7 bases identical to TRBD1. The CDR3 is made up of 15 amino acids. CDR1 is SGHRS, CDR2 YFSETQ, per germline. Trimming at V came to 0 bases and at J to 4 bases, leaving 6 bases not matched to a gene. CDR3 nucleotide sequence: TGCGCCAGCAGCTTGGGGTTTGACAGGGTCTATGGCTACACCTTC. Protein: CASSLGFDRVYGYTF.

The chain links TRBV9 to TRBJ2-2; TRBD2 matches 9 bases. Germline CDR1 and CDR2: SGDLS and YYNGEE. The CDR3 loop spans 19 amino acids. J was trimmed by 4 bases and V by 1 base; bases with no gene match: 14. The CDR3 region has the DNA TGTGCCAGCAGCGTAAGGAGTATCGGTAGTAGCGGGGGCACCGGGGAGCTGTTTTTT. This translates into CASSVRSIGSSGGTGELFF.

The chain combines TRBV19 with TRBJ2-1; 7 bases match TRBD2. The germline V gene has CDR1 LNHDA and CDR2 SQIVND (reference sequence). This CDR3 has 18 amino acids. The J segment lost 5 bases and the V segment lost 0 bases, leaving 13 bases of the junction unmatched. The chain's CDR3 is CASSIDLGGLAVNNEQFF. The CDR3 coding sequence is TGTGCCAGTAGTATAGATCTTGGCGGGCTAGCGGTCAACAATGAGCAGTTCTTC.

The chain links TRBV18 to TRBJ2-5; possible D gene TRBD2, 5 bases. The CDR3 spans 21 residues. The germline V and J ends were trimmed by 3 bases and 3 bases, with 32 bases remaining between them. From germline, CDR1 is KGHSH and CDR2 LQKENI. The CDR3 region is CASSPLESGISQYVTKETQYF. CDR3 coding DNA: TGTGCCAGCTCACCTCTGGAGTCCGGGATCAGTCAATATGTCACCAAAGAGACCCAGTACTTC.

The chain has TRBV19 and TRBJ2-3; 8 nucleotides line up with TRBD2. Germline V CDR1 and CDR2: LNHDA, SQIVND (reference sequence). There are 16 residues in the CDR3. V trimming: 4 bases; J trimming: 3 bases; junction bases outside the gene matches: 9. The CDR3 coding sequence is TGTGCCAGTAGTAGGGACCGGCGGGGGGCTACAGATACGCAGTATTTT. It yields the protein CASSRDRRGATDTQYF.